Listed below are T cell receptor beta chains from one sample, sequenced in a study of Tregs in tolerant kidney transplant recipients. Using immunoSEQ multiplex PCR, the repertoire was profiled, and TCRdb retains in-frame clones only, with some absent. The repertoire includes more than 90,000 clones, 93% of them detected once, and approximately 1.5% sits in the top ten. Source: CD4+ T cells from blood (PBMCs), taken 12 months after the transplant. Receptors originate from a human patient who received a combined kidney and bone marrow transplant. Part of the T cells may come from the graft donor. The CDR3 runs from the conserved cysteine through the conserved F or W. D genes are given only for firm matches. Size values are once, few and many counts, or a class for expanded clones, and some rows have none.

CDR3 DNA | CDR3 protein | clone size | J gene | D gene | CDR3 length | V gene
TGTGCCAGCAGTGACTCGCCTAGCGGATCTCAAGAGACCCAGTACTTC | CASSDSPSGSQETQYF | - | TRBJ2-5 | TRBD2 | 16 | TRBV6-4
TGCGCCAGCAGCCAAGTAGACAGAAGGGAGACCCAGTACTTC | CASSQVDRRETQYF | - | TRBJ2-5 | - | 14 | TRBV4-1
TGCAGCGTCTACACATGGAGGTATGGCTACACCTTC | CSVYTWRYGYTF | - | TRBJ1-2 | - | 12 | TRBV29-1
TGTGCCAGCAGCCCAAGGACTAGCGGGGGGTCAGATACGCAGTATTTT | CASSPRTSGGSDTQYF | - | TRBJ2-3 | TRBD2 | 16 | TRBV7-2
TGTGCCAGCAGGGGCACAGGGGGCCGGGAGCAGTACTTC | CASRGTGGREQYF | - | TRBJ2-7 | TRBD1 | 13 | TRBV6-5
TGCGCCAGCAGAGTTCAGACACAGTTTAACTATGGCTACACCTTC | CASRVQTQFNYGYTF | once | TRBJ1-2 | - | 15 | TRBV4-1
TGCGCCAGCAGCTTGGTAGCAGAGGATGGCTACACCTTC | CASSLVAEDGYTF | - | TRBJ1-2 | - | 13 | TRBV5-1
TGTGCCAGCAGCCGGGATAATGAGCAGTTCTTC | CASSRDNEQFF | - | TRBJ2-1 | - | 11 | TRBV6-5
TGTGCCAGCCAGGGACTAGCGGGGGGTATCGGGGAGCTGTTTTTT | CASQGLAGGIGELFF | - | TRBJ2-2 | TRBD2 | 15 | TRBV28
TGTGCCAGCTCACCCTACCACGGGGTTGGTAGCGGGAGTACCTACGAGCAGTACTTC | CASSPYHGVGSGSTYEQYF | - | TRBJ2-7 | TRBD2 | 19 | TRBV18
TGTGCCAGCAGCGCCCAGCGGGTCCGGATGGGCAATGAGCAGTTCTTC | CASSAQRVRMGNEQFF | - | TRBJ2-1 | - | 16 | TRBV7-2
TGTGCCAGCAGCTTAGCCTCTTACTCCTCCTACGAGCAGTACTTC | CASSLASYSSYEQYF | - | TRBJ2-7 | - | 15 | TRBV11-2
TGCGCCAGCAGCCCCCGGACACCTACGAACACTGAAGCTTTCTTT | CASSPRTPTNTEAFF | - | TRBJ1-1 | - | 15 | TRBV5-1